The entry that follows covers one T cell receptor (beta chain) sequence. Its cognate antigen is unknown. CDR1 is MNHEY and CDR2 is SVGEGT in the germline V gene. The trim removed 7 bases at V and 12 bases at J, leaving 10 bases unmatched. The CDR3 runs to 13 residues. These data belong to a study of T-cell memory formation after mild COVID-19. The study, taken as a whole, reports: Clones contracting over day 15 to 85 were CD4/CD8 balanced, with later expanders leaning CD4+. Pre-infection memory already had some responding clones, implying cross-reactive memory joined.

The TCR alpha and TCR beta cDNA libraries, bearing sample barcodes and UMIs, were generated by 5'RACE using constant-segment primers. Via MiXCR, TCRdb re-called the 5' RACE reads, giving one row per CDR3 protein. The sample carries over 150,000 distinct CDR3 sequences, roughly 13% recorded once. The sequence derives from a man younger than 30 who had mild COVID-19 (a few samples of this study predate the infection). Cell type and time point are not known. Specimen: PBMCs or a T cell subset sorted from them (not recorded which). The chain recombines TRBV6-2 or TRBV6-3 with TRBJ2-1; 9 positions agree with TRBD1. The CDR3 nucleotides read TGTGCCAGCAATCTACAGGGGGCAAAAGGGCAGTTCTTC. Its translation: CASNLQGAKGQFF.